This T cell receptor (beta chain) was profiled in a study of T cell responses to AZD1222 COVID-19 vaccine. Study outcomes and limitations: Clonal diversity was possibly underestimated; the donors were predominantly white British and more often female.

With respect to this clone: Its target is not known.

The CDR3 length is 15 residues. The germline gives CDR1 SGDLS, CDR2 YYNGEE. V dropped 3 bases and J dropped 2; count of bases not matched to a gene: 8. Generated by immunoSEQ multiplex PCR, the TCRdb table keeps only in-frame clones and is missing some. This table holds 150,000 to 200,000 clones, almost 95% found once. The clonotype comes from an adult in good health. Sequenced material: peripheral blood, taken on day 0 of AZD1222 vaccination. The rearrangement joins TRBV9 to TRBJ2-7; TRBD1 agrees at 7 bases. In DNA form, the CDR3 reads TGTGCCAGCAGCGCCAAACAGGGGTCTACCTACGAGCAGTACTTC. Translated, it gives CASSAKQGSTYEQYF.